The 21 T cell receptor beta chains below all came from one sample that was sequenced in a study of Graves' ophthalmopathy and Graves' hyperthyroidism (dated by TCRdb to between 2018 and 2020). Instrument on record: Illumina HiSeq 2000. For repertoire sequencing, the TCR beta CDR3 regions were amplified from RNA transcripts. The first round was an RT-PCR using HTBI primers with the Qiagen OneStep RT-PCR kit, and this first round was followed by a second-round multiplex PCR, then size selection and purification. The public reads were run again by TCRdb, first through fastp at Q25 and then through MiXCR, and only productive beta chains were kept. Each CDR3 protein gets just one entry, which takes the most common genes and DNA from the rows behind it. The sample includes 200,000 to 250,000 distinct CDR3 sequences, with 45% observed a single time. The ten largest clones capture 40% to 55% of the sample.

Sequences were obtained from peripheral blood. Receptors originate from an adult man with Graves' ophthalmopathy.

This clonotype came up many times. This chain links TRBV20-1 with TRBJ1-2; D gene uncertain. Germline-derived CDR1 and CDR2 are DFQATT and SNEGSKA (reference sequence). This CDR3 has 12 residues. V gave up 0 bases and J gave up 8 bases, with 10 bases separating them. CDR3 DNA: TGCAGTGCTAGAGATTTAGGGCGAGGCTACACCTTC. Its translation is CSARDLGRGYTF.

This clonotype has more than one count but fewer than ten. The V and J genes are TRBV20-1 and TRBJ2-5; perhaps TRBD2 as D (6 bases). There are 13 residues in the CDR3. Germline V gene lookup returns CDR1 DFQATT and CDR2 SNEGSKA (reference sequence). Trimming left V 3 bases short and J 4 bases short, with 12 bases between. CDR3 sequence (DNA): TGCAGTGCTAGCGGGAGTAAGGGAGAGACCCAGTACTTC. Encoded protein: CSASGSKGETQYF.

This chain links TRBV20-1 with TRBJ2-7, with TRBD2 as a possible D gene (6 bases). V lost 6 bases and J lost 6, with 12 bases in between. The germline V gene encodes CDR1 DFQATT and CDR2 SNEGSKA (reference sequence). This CDR3 is built from 11 residues. The CDR3 here is CSARRVTEQYF. The DNA for the CDR3 is TGCAGTGCCCGGAGGGTGACCGAGCAGTACTTC.

This sequence joins TRBV3-1 and TRBJ1-5; no definite D call. Trimming cost V 1 base and J 6 bases, with 13 bases left between them. The CDR3 is made up of 15 amino acids. Germline lookup yields CDR1 LGHDT and CDR2 YNNKEL (reference sequence). CDR3 protein: CASSQGSLPSQPQHF. The CDR3 coding sequence is TGTGCCAGCAGCCAAGGTTCTCTTCCCAGTCAGCCCCAGCATTTT.

This chain uses TRBV15 with TRBJ2-2; D is unclear. The ends were cut back, 0 bases at V and 8 bases at J, with 13 bases in the middle. The CDR3 sequence is 15 residues long. Germline loops: CDR1 LNHNV, CDR2 YYDKDF (reference sequence). Here the CDR3 reads CATSRDFARGGELFF. The CDR3 DNA reads TGTGCCACCAGCAGAGATTTTGCTAGAGGTGGGGAGCTGTTTTTT.

Remarks on this clonotype: At one of its ends the junction is not consistent with the germline gene, which may arise from a read error. The rearrangement uses TRBV24-1 and TRBJ1-5, with no clear D. The CDR3 extends over 13 amino acids. From germline, CDR1 is KGHDR and CDR2 SFDVKD. CDR3 in amino acids: CASSLRRNQPQHF. The CDR3 DNA follows: TGTGCCAGCAGTTTGAGGCGCAATCAGCCCCAGCATTTT.

V is TRBV20-1 and J is TRBJ2-5; D ambiguous. V dropped 3 bases and J dropped 5 bases, with 13 bases sitting between them. The V gene's germline CDR1 is DFQATT and CDR2 SNEGSKA (reference sequence). The CDR3 spans 13 residues. This CDR3 is CSASSAVLETQYF. The CDR3 region has the DNA TGCAGTGCTAGCTCTGCGGTCCTTGAGACCCAGTACTTC.

The rearrangement joins TRBV14 to TRBJ2-7; D might be TRBD2 (6 bases). Trimming took 4 bases from V and 0 from J, leaving 13 bases between them. The CDR3 runs to 15 residues. CDR1 and CDR2 from the germline V gene are SGHDN and FVKESK. Here the CDR3 DNA reads TGTGCCAGCAGCCGGGACTTCTTTAGCTCCTACGAGCAGTACTTC. It yields the protein CASSRDFFSSYEQYF.

This clonotype was observed a handful of times. V usage is TRBV29-1 and J usage is TRBJ2-3; TRBD1 agrees at 7 bases. The germline gives CDR1 SQVTM, CDR2 ANQGSEA. Losses at the gene ends were 6 bases for V and 7 bases for J; bases not matched to a gene: 7. The CDR3 loop spans 12 amino acids. CDR3 nucleotide sequence: TGCAGCGTCGACAAACAGGGGAATACGCAGTATTTT. It encodes CSVDKQGNTQYF.

For this clonotype: Because it lacks the conserved phenylalanine or tryptophan at the end, this CDR3 is likely a read error. The DNA is omitted, as the CDR3 cannot be located on it reliably, and the CDR3 follows TCRdb's listing. This chain connects TRBV9 to TRBJ1-1. The length of the CDR3 is 11 amino acids, counting both ends. In germline, CDR1 is SGDLS, CDR2 YYNGEE. CDR3 sequence: CASSQVRTSGG.

This clonotype was recorded only once. The chain links TRBV2 to TRBJ2-3; 7 bases match TRBD1. V gave up 4 bases and J gave up 6 bases; unmatched junction bases: 4. Germline CDR1 SNHLY, CDR2 FYNNEI. The CDR3 loop spans 13 amino acids. CDR3 nucleotide sequence: TGTGCCAGCAGTGGACTACAGGGGGATACGCAGTATTTT. As protein: CASSGLQGDTQYF.

V is TRBV9 and J is TRBJ1-2; D is uncertain. Trimming cost V 4 bases and J 0 bases, with 13 bases left between them. The CDR3 consists of 15 residues. Germline-derived CDR1 and CDR2 are SGDLS and YYNGEE. The CDR3 protein is CASSPKYTTNYGYTF. The CDR3 DNA sequence: TGTGCCAGCAGCCCAAAATACACCACTAACTATGGCTACACCTTC. The entire variable domain, with the rest obtained from reference TRBV9 and TRBJ1-2, is as follows: DSGVTQTPKHLITATGQRVTLRCSPRSGDLSVYWYQQSLDQGLQFLIQYYNGEERAKGNILERFSAQQFPDLHSELNLSSLELGDSALYFCASSPKYTTNYGYTFGSGTRLTVV.

This clonotype was counted once. This chain connects TRBV2 to TRBJ1-5, with D tentatively TRBD1 (6 bases). The CDR3 sequence is 14 residues long. Germline V lookup: CDR1 SNHLY, CDR2 FYNNEI. The V end was cut by 8 bases, the J end by 4 bases, with 15 bases between. As DNA, the CDR3 is TGTGCCAGCTCACTATTCAGGGGTAATCAGCCCCAGCATTTT. Translating gives CASSLFRGNQPQHF.

V is TRBV9 and J is TRBJ2-2; a possible D gene is TRBD1 (5 bases). This CDR3 has 15 amino acids. The V end lost 4 bases, the J end lost 2 bases, and 12 bases lay between the germline ends. Per the germline V gene, CDR1 is SGDLS and CDR2 is YYNGEE. CDR3 nucleotides: TGTGCCAGCAGCCAAGGGGAAATTAACACCGGGGAGCTGTTTTTT. Protein: CASSQGEINTGELFF.

This chain uses TRBV9 with TRBJ1-6; 10 bases fit TRBD1. With V trimmed by 5 bases and J by 7 bases, 6 bases remained unmatched. The CDR3 covers 15 residues. Germline CDR1 and CDR2: SGDLS and YYNGEE. The CDR3, as DNA: TGTGCCAGCAGTTCGGGACAGGGGAAGAATTCACCCCTCCACTTT. It specifies CASSSGQGKNSPLHF.

This chain joins TRBV10-3 and TRBJ2-7; no definite D call. The germline V gene has CDR1 ENHRY and CDR2 SYGVKD. V lost 10 bases and J 2 bases, leaving 18 bases between the germline ends. This CDR3 is built from 14 residues. DNA for the CDR3: TGTGCCAGCAGCTTGAAACAGCCGACCTACGAGCAGTACTTC. Its translation: CASSLKQPTYEQYF.

Here the CDR3 DNA reads TGTGCCAGTAAGGAGGGAGCTTTCTTT. It codes for CASKEGAFF. The gene calls are TRBV19 and TRBJ1-1; D is undetermined. Trimming left V 7 bases short and J 10 bases short, with 7 bases between. This CDR3 has 9 residues. Germline lookup yields CDR1 LNHDA and CDR2 SQIVND (reference sequence).

This clonotype was counted between two and nine times. The V call is TRBV7-2, the J call TRBJ2-5; 8 nucleotides line up with TRBD1. The length of the CDR3 is 18 residues. V trimming: 1 base; J trimming: 1 base; junction bases outside the gene matches: 11. CDR1 and CDR2 from the germline V gene are SGHTA and FQGNSA. Here the CDR3 reads CASSLEGSTTGGQETQYF. The DNA for the CDR3 is TGTGCCAGCAGCTTAGAGGGTTCCACAACAGGGGGCCAAGAGACCCAGTACTTC.

This clonotype was found a few times. This sequence joins TRBV7-2 and TRBJ1-1; D unresolved. CDR1 and CDR2 (germline): SGHTA, FQGNSA. This CDR3 is 12 amino acids long. The V end lost 7 bases, the J end lost 1 base, and 7 bases lay between the germline ends. CDR3 sequence (DNA): TGTGCCAGCACCCCTGAGAACACTGAAGCTTTCTTT. Translated, it gives CASTPENTEAFF.

This rearrangement joins TRBV7-9 to TRBJ1-1, with D unclear. The CDR3 covers 14 residues. Germline V gene sequence: CDR1 SEHNR, CDR2 FQNEAQ (reference sequence). The V gene lost 3 bases and the J gene lost 1 base, with 9 bases spanning the gap. The CDR3 DNA follows: TGTGCCAGCAGCTTTCCGCGAAAGAACACTGAAGCTTTCTTT. It translates to CASSFPRKNTEAFF.

This clonotype showed up just a few times. J is TRBJ1-1 and V is TRBV20-1; D not resolved. This CDR3 region has 13 residues. Trimming shortened V by 1 base and J by 4 bases, and 10 bases separated the two germline ends. Germline V gene data show CDR1 as DFQATT and CDR2 as SNEGSKA (reference sequence). Here the CDR3 reads CSARAGRVTEAFF. CDR3 DNA sequence: TGCAGTGCTAGAGCCGGGAGGGTCACTGAAGCTTTCTTT.